This passage covers 18 T cell receptor beta chains from one sample sequenced in a study of shared clonotypes between healthy human individuals (dated by TCRdb to about 2020). Libraries were constructed by the immunoSEQ multiplex PCR assay. TCRdb took this table from immuneACCESS and kept in-frame rearrangements with V and J called. Such tables lack part of the clones; where checked against another copy, unresolved V genes explain under half of the gap, and the rest is unexplained. Recorded for this sample are 2,500,000 or so clones; under 95% of them occurred a single time. The ten largest clones add up to roughly 0.36% of the sample. The sequenced sample was naive CD4+ T cells from PBMCs. This specimen's cell subset or site label, interpreted: CD45RA+ positively selected. All receptors come from a man younger than 35 in good health. Some clones in this sample may be carry-over from other donors' samples.

Of note for this clone: Other nucleotide sequences in the sample specify the same CDR3. The chain uses TRBV14 and TRBJ1-2; no clear D. The CDR3 is made up of 13 amino acids. V was trimmed by 1 base and J by 4 bases, leaving 7 bases between them. Germline lookup yields CDR1 SGHDN and CDR2 FVKESK. The CDR3 DNA sequence: TGTGCCAGCAGCCAAGGAACAGCCTATGGCTACACCTTC. Translating it yields CASSQGTAYGYTF. The entire variable domain, with the rest obtained from reference TRBV14 and TRBJ1-2, is as follows: EAGVTQFPSHSVIEKGQTVTLRCDPISGHDNLYWYRRVMGKEIKFLLHFVKESKQDESGMPNNRFLAERTGGTYSTLKVQPAELEDSGVYFCASSQGTAYGYTFGSGTRLTVV.

The chain employs TRBV5-1 and TRBJ2-2, with 10 positions matching TRBD2. V shed 0 bases and J 2 bases; nucleotides not matched to a gene: 7. The germline CDR1 and CDR2 sequences are SGHRS and YFSETQ. The CDR3 extends over 18 amino acids. The CDR3 coding sequence is TGCGCCAGCAGCTTGGCCGGTAGCGGGAGGCTCAACACCGGGGAGCTGTTTTTT. Protein sequence: CASSLAGSGRLNTGELFF.

V usage is TRBV7-2 and J usage is TRBJ2-3; no reliable D call. V was trimmed by 1 base and J by 5 bases, leaving 10 bases between them. Germline lookup yields CDR1 SGHTA and CDR2 FQGNSA. The CDR3 has 14 amino acids. The CDR3: CASSLGSWEDTQYF. Here the CDR3 DNA reads TGTGCCAGCAGCTTAGGCTCCTGGGAAGATACGCAGTATTTT.

V gene TRBV28 combines with J gene TRBJ2-5, with TRBD1 identical over 11 bases. CDR1 and CDR2 from the germline V gene are MDHEN and SYDVKM. CDR3 length: 16 amino acids. V was pared by 5 bases and J by 5 bases, with 10 bases of the junction left unmatched. CDR3 sequence: CASSAPGTGGLETQYF. For the CDR3, the DNA is TGTGCCAGCAGTGCCCCCGGGACAGGGGGTCTGGAGACCCAGTACTTC.

As concerns this clone: Within the sample, other DNA sequences also encode this same CDR3. V and J are TRBV20-1 and TRBJ1-2; D is ambiguous. This CDR3 is 11 amino acids long. Germline V CDR1 and CDR2: DFQATT, SNEGSKA (reference sequence). With 0 bases removed from V and 2 bases from J, the gap between germline ends came to 1 base. CDR3 region: CSARDNYGYTF. The DNA for the CDR3 is TGCAGTGCTAGAGACAACTATGGCTACACCTTC.

The count of this clone is one. V gene TRBV2 combines with J gene TRBJ2-2; 8 positions agree with TRBD2. Trimming took 3 bases from V and 2 from J; bases not matched to a gene: 5. Germline V gene data show CDR1 as SNHLY and CDR2 as FYNNEI. The CDR3 has 16 residues. This CDR3 is CASSETRGGNTGELFF. Here the CDR3 DNA reads TGTGCCAGCAGTGAGACCCGGGGGGGAAACACCGGGGAGCTGTTTTTT.

The V call is TRBV28, the J call TRBJ1-1, with a tentative D call TRBD1 (5 bases). V gave up 7 bases and J gave up 1 base, with 16 bases separating them. CDR1 and CDR2 from the germline V gene are MDHEN and SYDVKM. This CDR3 is 15 amino acids long. DNA of the CDR3: TGTGCCAGCACTCTTGGGGGGGGAGGGAACACTGAAGCTTTCTTT. It is translated as CASTLGGGGNTEAFF.

The chain combines TRBV7-2 with TRBJ2-2; 8 bases are a match to TRBD1. V dropped 2 bases and J dropped 5; count of bases not matched to a gene: 7. The CDR3 is made up of 16 amino acids. The germline gives CDR1 SGHTA, CDR2 FQGNSA. The CDR3 here is CASSLFRGPGTGELFF. The CDR3 region has the DNA TGTGCCAGCAGCTTATTCAGGGGGCCGGGAACCGGGGAGCTGTTTTTT.

This chain links TRBV5-4 with TRBJ2-2; TRBD1 matches at 10 bases. Germline V gene sequence: CDR1 SGHNT, CDR2 YYREEE (reference sequence). The CDR3 has 16 residues. V shed 4 bases and J 6 bases; nucleotides not matched to a gene: 9. For the CDR3, the DNA is TGTGCCAGCAGCCCCGGGGGGGACAGGGGACCCGGGGAGCTGTTTTTT. Protein: CASSPGGDRGPGELFF.

Only one count was recorded for this clone. The V and J genes are TRBV5-6 and TRBJ2-3; TRBD2 matches 13 bases. With V trimmed by 4 bases and J by 2 bases, 7 bases remained unmatched. The CDR3 has 17 residues. Per germline, CDR1 SGHDT and CDR2 YYEEEE. The DNA of the CDR3 is TGTGCCAGCAGCCCCGGACTAGCGGGAGCACACACAGATACGCAGTATTTT. The encoded protein is CASSPGLAGAHTDTQYF.

The rearrangement uses TRBV5-5 and TRBJ2-1, with 7 bases that match TRBD2. In germline, CDR1 is SGHKS, CDR2 YYEKEE (reference sequence). The CDR3 has 16 residues. Trimming cost V 0 bases and J 5 bases; bases outside gene matches: 8. The CDR3 DNA is TGTGCCAGCAGCTTGGTGCAGCTAGCGGCTGACAATGAGCAGTTCTTC. It encodes CASSLVQLAADNEQFF.

Points on this clone: Other DNA sequences in this specimen translate into the identical CDR3. The chain is built from TRBV7-2 and TRBJ1-3; D is uncertain. The CDR3 is 12 amino acids. CDR1 is SGHTA, CDR2 FQGNSA, per germline. V lost 3 bases to trimming and J lost 4 bases, with 4 bases between them. CDR3 DNA: TGTGCCAGCAGCTTCGGAGGAAACACCATATATTTT. This codes for CASSFGGNTIYF.

The chain has TRBV7-9 and TRBJ1-1; 7 bases are a match to TRBD1. After removal of 1 base from V and 4 bases from J, the junction contained 6 bases not matched to a gene. The CDR3 length is 15 residues. Germline-derived CDR1 and CDR2 are SEHNR and FQNEAQ (reference sequence). CDR3 sequence: CASSLVTGRVTEAFF. In DNA form, the CDR3 reads TGTGCCAGCAGCTTAGTGACAGGGAGGGTCACTGAAGCTTTCTTT.

This rearrangement joins TRBV30 to TRBJ2-7; D is tentatively TRBD1 or TRBD2 (5 bases each). This CDR3 has 14 amino acids. Per the germline V gene, CDR1 is GTSNPN and CDR2 is SVGIG (reference sequence). Trimming took off 2 bases at V and 3 bases at J, with 14 bases between the two ends. CDR3 sequence (DNA): TGTGCCTGGAGTAGGACCGGGACCAACTACGAGCAGTACTTC. It encodes CAWSRTGTNYEQYF.

This clone was recorded only once. The sample carries other DNA sequences with the same CDR3. J is TRBJ1-1 and V is TRBV28; D is unresolved. V was trimmed by 2 bases and J by 0 bases, leaving 7 bases between them. Per the germline V gene, CDR1 is MDHEN and CDR2 is SYDVKM. The CDR3 sequence is 14 residues long. CDR3 amino acids: CASSLRSMNTEAFF. In DNA form, the CDR3 reads TGTGCCAGCAGTTTACGATCAATGAACACTGAAGCTTTCTTT.

This clone has a single count. CDR3 sequence: CASSPLAGGHTDTQYF. The CDR3 DNA follows: TGTGCCAGCTCACCACTAGCGGGAGGGCATACAGATACGCAGTATTTT. V usage is TRBV18 and J usage is TRBJ2-3, with 11 nucleotides matching TRBD2. This CDR3 contains 16 residues. J was trimmed by 3 bases and V by 1 base; bases with no gene match: 3. Looked up from germline, CDR1 is KGHSH and CDR2 is LQKENI.

This clone was counted once. The genes are TRBV5-4 and TRBJ2-5; the D gene could be TRBD1 or TRBD2 (5 bases each). Trimming stripped 1 base from V and 4 bases from J, with 11 bases between. The CDR3 contains 14 residues. CDR1 is SGHNT, CDR2 YYREEE, per germline (reference sequence). The CDR3, as DNA: TGTGCCAGCAGCTTGTGGGGCGCGGGAGAGACCCAGTACTTC. This sequence encodes CASSLWGAGETQYF.

The chain is built from TRBV18 and TRBJ2-3; a possible D gene is TRBD1 (5 bases). CDR3 size: 12 residues. CDR1 is KGHSH and CDR2 is LQKENI in the germline V gene. Trimming took off 6 bases at V and 6 bases at J, with 10 bases between the two ends. CDR3 in DNA: TGTGCCAGCTCCCAAAAGGGGGATACGCAGTATTTT. Residues: CASSQKGDTQYF.